This T cell receptor (beta chain) derives from a study of siplizumab effects on memory and regulatory T cells. The CDR3 extends over 15 amino acids. V gave up 0 bases and J gave up 5 bases; unmatched junction bases: 6. Germline CDR1 and CDR2: KGHSH and LQKENI. TCRdb keeps only in-frame clones here, not all; method: immunoSEQ multiplex PCR. The sample records over 85,000 clones, roughly 90% being singletons. This clone was picked up one time. Antigen unknown. Study-wide findings and caveats: In the presence of siplizumab, alloreactive sequences traceable to unstimulated CD4+ memory cells were significantly reduced. Naive T cells looked more diverse than memory cells, and they looked like major contributors to the alloresponse. The alloreactive clones that mapped to unstimulated subsets made up only a minor fraction.

The sequenced material came from CD4+ T cells sorted from blood. The chain employs TRBV18 and TRBJ1-1; TRBD1 agrees at 7 bases. The receptor was isolated from a human donor in good health. In DNA form, the CDR3 reads TGTGCCAGCTCACCACCGACAGGGTATTATACTGAAGCTTTCTTT. Protein: CASSPPTGYYTEAFF.